Listed below are T cell receptor beta chains from one sample, sequenced in a study of T cell responses to AZD1222 COVID-19 vaccine. Method: immunoSEQ multiplex PCR; TCRdb's copy keeps in-frame clones and lacks some. This sample has some 53,000 clones, with 87% found just once. Sequencing used peripheral blood, obtained 28 days after the second AZD1222 dose. Receptors were obtained from an adult who received the AZD1222 COVID-19 vaccine. The CDR3 runs from the conserved cysteine through the conserved F or W. D genes are given only for firm matches. Only part of the rows carry a size: once, few, many, or a class if the clone is expanded.

clone_size: few; j_call: TRBJ1-3; d_call: -; cdr3_length: 13; v_call: TRBV12-3/TRBV12-4; cdr3_nt: TGTGCCAGCAGCCGCGCGCCCGGAAACACCATATATTTT; cdr3_aa: CASSRAPGNTIYF
clone_size: once; j_call: TRBJ1-1; d_call: TRBD1; cdr3_length: 15; v_call: TRBV25-1; cdr3_nt: TGTGCCAGCAGTGAGACAGGGAAAGCAGGGACTGAAGCTTTCTTT; cdr3_aa: CASSETGKAGTEAFF
clone_size: -; j_call: TRBJ1-2; d_call: TRBD1; cdr3_length: 15; v_call: TRBV7-2; cdr3_nt: TGTGCCAGCAGCGTCCGGGACAGGGGGCGCGATGGCTACACCTTC; cdr3_aa: CASSVRDRGRDGYTF
clone_size: once; j_call: TRBJ2-7; d_call: -; cdr3_length: 16; v_call: TRBV28; cdr3_nt: TGTGCCAGCAGTCGCGGTCCCGGGACCGACAAATACGAGCAGTACTTC; cdr3_aa: CASSRGPGTDKYEQYF
clone_size: -; j_call: TRBJ2-3; d_call: -; cdr3_length: 13; v_call: TRBV30; cdr3_nt: TGTGCCTGGAAGGAGGGAAACACAGATACGCAGTATTTT; cdr3_aa: CAWKEGNTDTQYF
clone_size: once; j_call: TRBJ2-6; d_call: -; cdr3_length: 12; v_call: TRBV19; cdr3_nt: TGTGCCAGTAGCCCTGGGGCCAACGTCCTGACTTTC; cdr3_aa: CASSPGANVLTF
clone_size: -; j_call: TRBJ1-5; d_call: TRBD1; cdr3_length: 14; v_call: TRBV24-1; cdr3_nt: TGTGCCACCAGAGGGACAGGACCAAATCAGCCCCAGCATTTT; cdr3_aa: CATRGTGPNQPQHF
clone_size: -; j_call: TRBJ2-2; d_call: -; cdr3_length: 17; v_call: TRBV25-1; cdr3_nt: TGTGCCAGCAGTGAATATAAGCGGACTATGGGGACCGGGGAGCTGTTTTTT; cdr3_aa: CASSEYKRTMGTGELFF
clone_size: -; j_call: TRBJ1-5; d_call: -; cdr3_length: 15; v_call: TRBV7-2; cdr3_nt: TGTGCCAGCAGCTTGACAGCCCTAAGCAATCAGCCCCAGCATTTT; cdr3_aa: CASSLTALSNQPQHF
clone_size: -; j_call: TRBJ2-2; d_call: TRBD1; cdr3_length: 15; v_call: TRBV28; cdr3_nt: TGTGCCAGCAGTAGACAGGGTAGGAACACCGGGGAGCTGTTTTTT; cdr3_aa: CASSRQGRNTGELFF
clone_size: -; j_call: TRBJ1-5; d_call: -; cdr3_length: 15; v_call: TRBV6-1; cdr3_nt: TGTGCCAGCAGTGAACTCAGGGGCCTTAATCAGCCCCAGCATTTT; cdr3_aa: CASSELRGLNQPQHF
clone_size: -; j_call: TRBJ1-2; d_call: -; cdr3_length: 14; v_call: TRBV7-9; cdr3_nt: TGTGCCAGCAGCCAATTGGCTGGGAACTATGGCTACACCTTC; cdr3_aa: CASSQLAGNYGYTF
clone_size: -; j_call: TRBJ1-1; d_call: TRBD1; cdr3_length: 13; v_call: TRBV29-1; cdr3_nt: TGCAGCGTTGAGTCGGGGACAGGGATACAAGCTTTCTTT; cdr3_aa: CSVESGTGIQAFF
clone_size: -; j_call: TRBJ1-1; d_call: -; cdr3_length: 14; v_call: TRBV27; cdr3_nt: TGTGCCAGCAGTTTGAGGGGGGGGAACACTGAAGCTTTCTTT; cdr3_aa: CASSLRGGNTEAFF
clone_size: -; j_call: TRBJ1-2; d_call: -; cdr3_length: 16; v_call: TRBV5-1; cdr3_nt: TGCGCCAGCAGCTTGGCCGCAGGGGAATCGAACTATGGCTACACCTTC; cdr3_aa: CASSLAAGESNYGYTF
clone_size: -; j_call: TRBJ2-5; d_call: TRBD1; cdr3_length: 12; v_call: TRBV2; cdr3_nt: TGTGCCAGCAGCAGGGGGCAAGAGACCCAGTACTTC; cdr3_aa: CASSRGQETQYF
clone_size: -; j_call: TRBJ1-5; d_call: TRBD1; cdr3_length: 17; v_call: TRBV10-1; cdr3_nt: TGCGCCAGCAGTGAGTATCTTCCCGGGACAGCAAATCAGCCCCAGCATTTT; cdr3_aa: CASSEYLPGTANQPQHF
clone_size: -; j_call: TRBJ1-2; d_call: TRBD1; cdr3_length: 15; v_call: TRBV28; cdr3_nt: TGTGCCAGTAGGGACAGTCTCCACCTTAACTATGGCTACACCTTC; cdr3_aa: CASRDSLHLNYGYTF
clone_size: few; j_call: TRBJ2-7; d_call: -; cdr3_length: 17; v_call: TRBV27; cdr3_nt: TGTGCCAGCAGTTTATTCGAGGGGGGGGGAATCGTTCGCGAGCAGTACTTC; cdr3_aa: CASSLFEGGGIVREQYF